This T cell receptor (beta chain) was captured in a study of cytomegalovirus exposure and HLA in healthy donors. PCR employed 60 Vbeta and 13 Jbeta primers. Only in-frame clones appear in the TCRdb table, and some are missing; sequencing was by immunoSEQ multiplex PCR. The listing records 100,000 to 150,000 clones. V lost 7 bases, J lost 5 bases, and 13 bases lay in between. Per the germline V gene, CDR1 is SGHAT and CDR2 is FQNNGV. The CDR3 covers 13 residues. Sequencing was done on a sample of PBMCs. The chain couples TRBV11-2 to TRBJ2-3, with a tentative D call TRBD1 (5 bases). The TCR originated in a man aged 18-30 years in good health and CMV-seronegative. CDR3 sequence reads: CASTIGVGDTQYF. CDR3 coding DNA: TGTGCCAGCACTATAGGGGTCGGAGATACGCAGTATTTT.